This TCR beta chain was observed in a study of T cell repertoires in cytomegalovirus infection. Turning to the study itself: Both CMV infection and a matching HLA type were indicated by public TCR beta signatures.

TCRdb analysed the reads with MiXCR anew, one entry per CDR3 protein. The sample has under 120,000 distinct CDR3 sequences; less than 55% are singletons. In regard to this clonotype: Its antigen is not known.

There are 14 residues in the CDR3. The germline gives CDR1 SGHNT, CDR2 YYREEE (reference sequence). Trimming removed 2 bases from V and 5 bases from J, with 14 bases in between. The sequencing used CD8+ T cells from cultured PBMCs, collected from culture after CMV antigen stimulation. The receptor was isolated from a human donor in good health (CMV status not recorded). Some clones in this sample may be carry-over from other donors' samples. The chain uses TRBV5-4 and TRBJ2-7; D gene unclear. This CDR3 reads CASSFPGLVNEQYF. The CDR3 DNA reads TGTGCCAGCAGCTTCCCCGGGCTAGTAAACGAGCAGTACTTC.